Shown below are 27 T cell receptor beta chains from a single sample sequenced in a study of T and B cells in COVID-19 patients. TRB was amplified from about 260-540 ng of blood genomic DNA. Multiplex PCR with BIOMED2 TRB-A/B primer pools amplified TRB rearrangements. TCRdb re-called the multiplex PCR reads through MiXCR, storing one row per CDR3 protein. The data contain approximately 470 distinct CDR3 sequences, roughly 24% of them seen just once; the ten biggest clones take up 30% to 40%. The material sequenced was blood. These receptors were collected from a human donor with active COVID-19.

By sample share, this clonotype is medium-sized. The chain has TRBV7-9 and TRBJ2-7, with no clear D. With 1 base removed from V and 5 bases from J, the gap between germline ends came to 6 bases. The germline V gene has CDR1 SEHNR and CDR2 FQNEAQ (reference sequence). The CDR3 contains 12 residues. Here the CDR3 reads CASSLVVNEQYF. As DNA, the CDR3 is TGTGCCAGCAGCTTAGTAGTCAACGAGCAGTACTTC.

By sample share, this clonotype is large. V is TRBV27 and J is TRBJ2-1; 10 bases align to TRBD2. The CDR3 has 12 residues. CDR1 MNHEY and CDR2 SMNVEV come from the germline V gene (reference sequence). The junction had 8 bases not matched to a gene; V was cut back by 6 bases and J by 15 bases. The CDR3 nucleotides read TGTGCCAGCAGATTTAGCGGGGGGTCGGTGTTCTTC. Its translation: CASRFSGGSVFF.

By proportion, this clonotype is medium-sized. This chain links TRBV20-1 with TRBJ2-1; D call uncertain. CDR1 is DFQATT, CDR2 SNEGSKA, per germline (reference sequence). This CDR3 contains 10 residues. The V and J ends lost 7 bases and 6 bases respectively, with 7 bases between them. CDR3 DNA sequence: TGCAGTGTAGCTAGCAATGAGCAGTTCTTC. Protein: CSVASNEQFF.

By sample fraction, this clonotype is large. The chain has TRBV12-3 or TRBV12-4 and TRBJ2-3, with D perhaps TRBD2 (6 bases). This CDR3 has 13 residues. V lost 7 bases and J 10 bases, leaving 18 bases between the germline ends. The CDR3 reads CASTPLGEVAQYF. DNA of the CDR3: TGTGCCAGCACCCCATTGGGGGAGGTCGCGCAGTATTTT.

CDR3 bases: TGCAGTGCTAGACCGCTCGGGGATGAAAAACTGTTTTTT. Residues: CSARPLGDEKLFF. V and J are TRBV20-1 and TRBJ1-4; D gene ambiguous. CDR3 size: 13 residues. V gave up 2 bases and J gave up 6 bases, with 10 bases separating them. Germline V gives CDR1 DFQATT, CDR2 SNEGSKA (reference sequence).

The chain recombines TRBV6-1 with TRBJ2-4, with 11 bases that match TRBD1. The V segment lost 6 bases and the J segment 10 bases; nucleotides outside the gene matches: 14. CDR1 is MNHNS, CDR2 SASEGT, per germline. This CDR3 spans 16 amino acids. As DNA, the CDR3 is TGTGCCAGCAGAGAACGAACCGGGACAGGGGGAACTATTCAGTACTTC. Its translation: CASRERTGTGGTIQYF.

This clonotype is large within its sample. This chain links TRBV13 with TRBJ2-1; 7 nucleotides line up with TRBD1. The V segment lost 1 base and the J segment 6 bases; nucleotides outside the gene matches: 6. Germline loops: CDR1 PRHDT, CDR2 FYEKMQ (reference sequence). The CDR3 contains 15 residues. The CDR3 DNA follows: TGTGCCAGCAGCTTAGAAGGGGGCCCGGGCAATGAGCAGTTCTTC. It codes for CASSLEGGPGNEQFF.

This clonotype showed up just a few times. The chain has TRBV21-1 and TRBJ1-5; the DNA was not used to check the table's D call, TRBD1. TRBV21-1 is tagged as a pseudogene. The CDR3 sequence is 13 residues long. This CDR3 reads CASSGGQNQPQHF. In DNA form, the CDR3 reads TGTGCCAGCAGTGGGGGACAAAATCAGCCCCAGCATTTT.

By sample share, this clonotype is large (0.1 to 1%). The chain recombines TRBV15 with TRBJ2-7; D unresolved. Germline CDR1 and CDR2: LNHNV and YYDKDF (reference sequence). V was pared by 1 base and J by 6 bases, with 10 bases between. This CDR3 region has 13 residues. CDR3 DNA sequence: TGTGCCACCAGCAGAGGCCCCAGTAGCGAGCAGTACTTC. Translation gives CATSRGPSSEQYF.

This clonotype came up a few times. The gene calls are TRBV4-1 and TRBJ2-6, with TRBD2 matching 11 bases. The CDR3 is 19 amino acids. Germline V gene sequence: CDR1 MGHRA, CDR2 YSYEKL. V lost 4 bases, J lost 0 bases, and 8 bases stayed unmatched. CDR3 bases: TGCGCCAGCAGCCGGGTGGGACTAGCGGCTTACTCTGGGGCCAACGTCCTGACTTTC. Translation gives CASSRVGLAAYSGANVLTF.

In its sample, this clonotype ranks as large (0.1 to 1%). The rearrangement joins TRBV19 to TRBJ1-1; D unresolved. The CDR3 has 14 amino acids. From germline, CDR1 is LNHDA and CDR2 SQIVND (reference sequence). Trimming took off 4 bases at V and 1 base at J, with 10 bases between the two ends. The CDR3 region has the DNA TGTGCCAGTAGTAGGCGATTGGAGAACACTGAAGCTTTCTTT. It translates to CASSRRLENTEAFF.

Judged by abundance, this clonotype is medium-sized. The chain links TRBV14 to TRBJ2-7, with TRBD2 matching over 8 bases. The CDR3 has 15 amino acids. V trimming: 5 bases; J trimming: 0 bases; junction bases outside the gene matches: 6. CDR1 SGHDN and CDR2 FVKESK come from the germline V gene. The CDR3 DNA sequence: TGTGCCAGCAGCTTTAGCGGGGCACCCTCCTACGAGCAGTACTTC. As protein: CASSFSGAPSYEQYF.

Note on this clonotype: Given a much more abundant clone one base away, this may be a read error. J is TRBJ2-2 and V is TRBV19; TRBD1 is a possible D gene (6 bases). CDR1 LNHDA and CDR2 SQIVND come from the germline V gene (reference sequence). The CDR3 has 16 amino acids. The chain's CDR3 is CASTHSTGLDTGELIF. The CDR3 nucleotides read TGTGCCAGTACTCATTCGACAGGTCTCGACACCGGGGAGCTGATTTTT.

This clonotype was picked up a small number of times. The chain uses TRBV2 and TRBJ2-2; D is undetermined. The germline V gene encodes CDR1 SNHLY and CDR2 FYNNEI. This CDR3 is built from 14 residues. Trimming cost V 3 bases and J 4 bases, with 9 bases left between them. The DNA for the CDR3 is TGTGCCAGCAGTGATGGGTTTGGCACCGGGGAGCTGTTTTTT. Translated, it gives CASSDGFGTGELFF.

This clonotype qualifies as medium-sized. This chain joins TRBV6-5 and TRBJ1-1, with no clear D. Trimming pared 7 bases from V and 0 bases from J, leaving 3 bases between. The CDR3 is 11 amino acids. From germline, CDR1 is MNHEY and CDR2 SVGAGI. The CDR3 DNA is TGTGCCAGCATGATGAACACTGAAGCTTTCTTT. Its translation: CASMMNTEAFF.

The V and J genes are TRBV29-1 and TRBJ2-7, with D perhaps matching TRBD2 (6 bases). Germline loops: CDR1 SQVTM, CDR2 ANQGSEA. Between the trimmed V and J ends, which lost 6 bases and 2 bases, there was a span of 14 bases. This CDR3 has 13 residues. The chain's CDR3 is CSVRGGVAYEQYF. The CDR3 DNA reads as TGCAGCGTCAGAGGCGGGGTCGCCTACGAGCAGTACTTC.

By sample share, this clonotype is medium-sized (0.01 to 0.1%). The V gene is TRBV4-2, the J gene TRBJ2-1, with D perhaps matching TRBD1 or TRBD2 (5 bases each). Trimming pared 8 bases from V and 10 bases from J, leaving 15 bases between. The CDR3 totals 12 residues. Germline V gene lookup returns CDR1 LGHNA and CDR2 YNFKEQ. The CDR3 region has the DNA TGTGCCAGCGGGGTAGGGGAGCTAGAGCAGTTCTTC. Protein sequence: CASGVGELEQFF.

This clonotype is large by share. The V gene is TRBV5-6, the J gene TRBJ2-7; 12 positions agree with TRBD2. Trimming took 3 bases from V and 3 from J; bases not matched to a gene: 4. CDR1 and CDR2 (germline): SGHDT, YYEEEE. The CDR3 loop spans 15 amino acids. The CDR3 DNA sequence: TGTGCCAGCAGCTCGGGACTAGCGGGCGGCTACGAGCAGTACTTC. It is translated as CASSSGLAGGYEQYF.

CDR3 residues: CASSERIGPNTGELFF. Written as DNA, the CDR3 is TGTGCCAGCAGTGAAAGGATAGGGCCCAACACCGGGGAGCTGTTTTTT. The rearrangement joins TRBV6-5 to TRBJ2-2; D remains ambiguous. V lost 5 bases, J lost 2 bases, and 15 bases lay in between. CDR3 length: 16 amino acids. The V gene's germline CDR1 is MNHEY and CDR2 SVGAGI.

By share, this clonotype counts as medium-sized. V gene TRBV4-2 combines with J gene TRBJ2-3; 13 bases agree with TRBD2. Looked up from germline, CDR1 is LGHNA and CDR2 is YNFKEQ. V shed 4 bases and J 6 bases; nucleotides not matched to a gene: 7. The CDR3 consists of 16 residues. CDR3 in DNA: TGTGCCAGCAGCCCTTGGACTAGCGGGGGTTCGGATACGCAGTATTTT. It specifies CASSPWTSGGSDTQYF.

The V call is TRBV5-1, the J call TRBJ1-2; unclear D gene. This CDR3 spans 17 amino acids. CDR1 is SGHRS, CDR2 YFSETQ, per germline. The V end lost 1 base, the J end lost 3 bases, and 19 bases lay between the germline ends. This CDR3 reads CASSLTSRLGLDYGYTF. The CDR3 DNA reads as TGCGCCAGCAGCTTGACATCGAGACTGGGTTTGGACTATGGCTACACCTTC. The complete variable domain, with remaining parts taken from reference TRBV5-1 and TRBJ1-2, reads KAGVTQTPRYLIKTRGQQVTLSCSPISGHRSVSWYQQTPGQGLQFLFEYFSETQRNKGNFPGRFSGRQFSNSRSEMNVSTLELGDSALYLCASSLTSRLGLDYGYTFGSGTRLTVV.

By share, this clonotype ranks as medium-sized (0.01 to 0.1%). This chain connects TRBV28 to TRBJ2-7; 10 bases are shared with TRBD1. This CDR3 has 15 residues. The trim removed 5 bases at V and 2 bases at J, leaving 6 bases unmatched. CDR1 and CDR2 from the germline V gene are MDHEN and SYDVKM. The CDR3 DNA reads TGTGCCAGCAGTCCCAGGGACAGGGGCCCCTACGAGCAGTACTTC. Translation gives CASSPRDRGPYEQYF.

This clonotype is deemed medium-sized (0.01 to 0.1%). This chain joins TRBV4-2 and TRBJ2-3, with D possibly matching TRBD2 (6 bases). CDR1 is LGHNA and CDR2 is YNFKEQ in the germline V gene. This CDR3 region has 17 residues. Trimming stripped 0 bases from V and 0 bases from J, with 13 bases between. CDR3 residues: CASSQDSASESTDTQYF. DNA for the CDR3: TGTGCCAGCAGCCAAGATTCGGCTAGCGAAAGCACAGATACGCAGTATTTT.

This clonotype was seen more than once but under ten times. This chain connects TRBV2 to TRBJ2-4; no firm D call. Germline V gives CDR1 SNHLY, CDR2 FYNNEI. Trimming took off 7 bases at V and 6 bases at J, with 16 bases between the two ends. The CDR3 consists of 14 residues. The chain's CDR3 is CASTRTAEVNIQYF. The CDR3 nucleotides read TGTGCCAGCACACGGACGGCCGAGGTAAACATTCAGTACTTC.

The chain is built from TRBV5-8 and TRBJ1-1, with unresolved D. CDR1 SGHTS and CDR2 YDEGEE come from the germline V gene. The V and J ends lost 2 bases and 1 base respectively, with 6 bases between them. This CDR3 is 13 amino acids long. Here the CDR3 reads CASSFPQNTEAFF. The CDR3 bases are TGTGCCAGCAGCTTCCCCCAGAACACTGAAGCTTTCTTT.

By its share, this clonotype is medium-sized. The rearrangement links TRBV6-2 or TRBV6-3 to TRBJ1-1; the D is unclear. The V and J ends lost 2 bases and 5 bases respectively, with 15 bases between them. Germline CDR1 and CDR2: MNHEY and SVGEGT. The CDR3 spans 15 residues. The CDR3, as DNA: TGTGCCAGCAGTTACGAGCCTTCTATACGAACTGAAGCTTTCTTT. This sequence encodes CASSYEPSIRTEAFF.

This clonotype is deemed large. The CDR3 nucleotides are TGTGCCAGTAGTTCCGGACAGTACCCCCTCTATGGCTACACCTTC. Protein: CASSSGQYPLYGYTF. The V and J genes are TRBV19 and TRBJ1-2; D perhaps matches TRBD1 (6 bases). This CDR3 is built from 15 residues. From germline, CDR1 is LNHDA and CDR2 SQIVND (reference sequence). V was trimmed by 5 bases and J by 4 bases, leaving 17 bases between them.